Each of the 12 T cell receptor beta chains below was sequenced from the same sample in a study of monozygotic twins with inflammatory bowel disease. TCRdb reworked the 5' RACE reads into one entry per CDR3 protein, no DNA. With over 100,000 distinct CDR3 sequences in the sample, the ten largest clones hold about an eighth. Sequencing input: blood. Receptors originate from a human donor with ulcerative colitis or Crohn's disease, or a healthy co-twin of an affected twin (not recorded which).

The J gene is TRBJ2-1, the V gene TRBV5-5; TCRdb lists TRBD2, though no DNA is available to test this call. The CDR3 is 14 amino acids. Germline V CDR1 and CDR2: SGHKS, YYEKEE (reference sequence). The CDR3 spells CASSPGLAGHEQFF.

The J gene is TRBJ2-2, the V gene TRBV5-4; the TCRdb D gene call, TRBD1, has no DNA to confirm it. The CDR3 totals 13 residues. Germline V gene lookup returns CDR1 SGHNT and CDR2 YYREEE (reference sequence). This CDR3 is CASRQGLTGELFF. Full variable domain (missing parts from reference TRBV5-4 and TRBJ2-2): ETGVTQSPTHLIKTRGQQVTLRCSSQSGHNTVSWYQQALGQGPQFIFQYYREEENGRGNFPPRFSGLQFPNYSSELNVNALELDDSALYLCASRQGLTGELFFGEGSRLTVL.

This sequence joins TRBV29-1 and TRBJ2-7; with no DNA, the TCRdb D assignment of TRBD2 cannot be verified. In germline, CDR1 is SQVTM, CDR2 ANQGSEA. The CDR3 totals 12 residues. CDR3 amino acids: CSVLEEGDEQYF.

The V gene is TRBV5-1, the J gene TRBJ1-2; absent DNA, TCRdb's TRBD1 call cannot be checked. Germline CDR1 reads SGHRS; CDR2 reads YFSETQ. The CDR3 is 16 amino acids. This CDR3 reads CASSLEYRGQRYGYTF.

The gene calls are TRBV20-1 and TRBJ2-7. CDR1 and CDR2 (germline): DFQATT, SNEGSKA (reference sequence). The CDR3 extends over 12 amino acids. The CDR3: CSARPSSYEQYF.

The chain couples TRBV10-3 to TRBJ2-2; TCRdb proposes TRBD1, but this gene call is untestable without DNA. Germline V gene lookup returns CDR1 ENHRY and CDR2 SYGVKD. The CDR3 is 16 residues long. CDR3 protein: CAISEWRAENTGELFF.

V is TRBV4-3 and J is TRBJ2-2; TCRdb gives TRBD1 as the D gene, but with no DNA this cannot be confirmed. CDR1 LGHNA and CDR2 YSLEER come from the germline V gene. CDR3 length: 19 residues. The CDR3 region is CASSQERPQVAQNTGELFF.

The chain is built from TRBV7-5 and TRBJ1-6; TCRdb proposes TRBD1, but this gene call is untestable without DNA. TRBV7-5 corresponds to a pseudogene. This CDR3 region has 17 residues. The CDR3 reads CISVPEAYQGMDSPLHF.

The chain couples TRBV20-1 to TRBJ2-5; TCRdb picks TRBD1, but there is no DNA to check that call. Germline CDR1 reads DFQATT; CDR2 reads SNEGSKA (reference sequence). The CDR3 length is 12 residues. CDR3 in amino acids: CSAHRGEETQYF.

CDR3 in amino acids: CSVDQGGTEAFF. This chain joins TRBV29-1 and TRBJ1-1. Germline CDR1 is SQVTM and CDR2 is ANQGSEA. The CDR3 totals 12 residues.

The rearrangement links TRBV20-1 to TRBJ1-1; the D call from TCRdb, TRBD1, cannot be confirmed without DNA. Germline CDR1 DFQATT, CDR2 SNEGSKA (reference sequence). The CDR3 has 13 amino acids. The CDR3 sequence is CRGEGGLGTEAFF.

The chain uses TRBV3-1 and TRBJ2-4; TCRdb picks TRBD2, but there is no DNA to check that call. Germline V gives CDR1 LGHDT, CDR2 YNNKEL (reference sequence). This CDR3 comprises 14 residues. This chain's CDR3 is CASSPGLAGGIQYF.